The 2 T cell receptor beta chains below all came from one sample that was sequenced in a study of blood T cells in healthy people across ages. The use of a sample-barcoded 5' primer and a J-beta primer mix characterized a second PCR of roughly 6 to 12 cycles. One entry per CDR3 protein, called by TCRdb with MiXCR from the 5' RACE reads. The sample records 710,000 or so distinct CDR3 sequences, over 20% being singletons. Sequencing input: blood. These receptors were collected from a man between 65 and 80 years old in good health.

The chain joins TRBV12-3 or TRBV12-4 to TRBJ1-5; 7 bases align to TRBD1. The CDR3 length is 14 residues. Trimming cost V 4 bases and J 5 bases; bases outside gene matches: 5. The CDR3 nucleotides are TGTGCCAGCAGTTCCCGACAGGGTTATCAGCCCCAGCATTTT. Residues: CASSSRQGYQPQHF.

This clonotype was found many times. The genes are TRBV12-3 or TRBV12-4 and TRBJ2-3; the match to TRBD2 covers 10 bases. V was pared by 6 bases and J by 3 bases, with 3 bases of the junction left unmatched. The CDR3 is 14 amino acids. DNA of the CDR3: TGTGCCAGCAGCCCGGGACTAGCGACAGATACGCAGTATTTT. It is translated as CASSPGLATDTQYF.